This T cell receptor beta chain came from a study of blood T cells in healthy people across ages. Study as a whole: Per two T cells, template switching captured roughly one barcoded beta molecule. Overall study results and limits: Any changes in expanded clonotypes were possibly confounded, as donor CMV status remained unknown.

Using a J-beta primer mix together with a sample-barcoded 5' primer, a second PCR was run for roughly 6 to 11 cycles. Each sample yielded at least 3 million CDR3-containing paired-end reads. Using its own MiXCR run on the 5' RACE reads, TCRdb lists one record per CDR3 protein. The repertoire holds hundreds of thousands of distinct CDR3 sequences, with about half as singletons. The CDR3 is 16 amino acids. The V segment lost 5 bases and the J segment 7 bases; nucleotides outside the gene matches: 15. Germline V gives CDR1 SEHNR, CDR2 FQNEAQ (reference sequence). About this clonotype: The antigen is undetermined.

Caucasian individuals from Russia who were healthy and aged roughly 6 to 90 acted as donors. Sequenced: blood. The TCR originated in a man in his sixties in good health. The chain joins TRBV7-9 to TRBJ2-7; 9 bases map to TRBD1. The DNA of the CDR3 is TGTGCCAGCAGCCCGACAGGGACAGGGACTTTTCGTGAGCAGTACTTC. Encoded protein: CASSPTGTGTFREQYF.